This is a list of T cell receptor beta chains from one sample in a study of CD8+ T cells in alopecia areata. Libraries were prepared by immunoSEQ multiplex PCR; TCRdb keeps only in-frame clonotypes and omits some of them. The table lists more than 200,000 clones, around 43% of them singletons. The material was CD4+ T cells sorted from blood, obtained at approximately week 36, from a patient treated with tofacitinib. The source is a human donor with alopecia areata. CDR3s include the opening cysteine and the closing phenylalanine or tryptophan. A D gene is named only where the DNA matches it firmly. For some rows the clone size is stated as once, few or many, or as a class when expanded; others skip it.

J	V	D	size	CDR3	DNA
TRBJ2-1	TRBV2	NA	NA	CASSLWTSYNEQFF	TGTGCCAGCAGCCTATGGACTTCCTATAATGAGCAGTTCTTC
TRBJ2-5	TRBV5-1	NA	NA	CASSLGGQETQYF	TGCGCCAGCAGCTTGGGCGGACAAGAGACCCAGTACTTC
TRBJ2-5	TRBV4-1	TRBD2	NA	CATSTSGRWEETQYF	TGCGCCACCTCGACTAGCGGGAGGTGGGAAGAGACCCAGTACTTC
TRBJ2-3	TRBV7-2	NA	NA	CASSGGPGTDTQYF	TGTGCCAGCAGCGGAGGGCCCGGCACAGATACGCAGTATTTT
TRBJ1-5	TRBV19	NA	NA	CASSTVSANSNQPQHF	TGTGCCAGTAGTACGGTCTCCGCGAATAGCAATCAGCCCCAGCATTTT
TRBJ1-1	TRBV30	NA	NA	CAWSRTANTEAFF	TGTGCCTGGAGTAGGACTGCGAACACTGAAGCTTTCTTT
TRBJ2-3	TRBV2	TRBD2	once	CASSEVRGLAITDTQYF	TGTGCCAGCAGTGAAGTGAGGGGACTAGCGATCACAGATACGCAGTATTTT
TRBJ2-2	TRBV15	NA	NA	CATSLRGADTGELFF	TGTGCCACCAGCCTACGGGGGGCTGACACCGGGGAGCTGTTTTTT
TRBJ2-3	TRBV5-4	TRBD1	NA	CASSFAGTGLTDTQYF	TGTGCCAGCAGCTTTGCCGGGACAGGACTCACAGATACGCAGTATTTT
TRBJ2-7	TRBV5-1	TRBD2	NA	CASSLNGRAPDEQYF	TGCGCCAGCAGCTTGAATGGGAGGGCCCCGGACGAGCAGTACTTC
TRBJ1-5	TRBV2	NA	NA	CASSRTESNQPQHF	TGTGCCAGCAGCAGGACAGAGAGCAATCAGCCCCAGCATTTT
TRBJ1-2	TRBV9	NA	NA	CASSEPGTPYGYTF	TGTGCCAGCAGCGAGCCCGGGACACCGTATGGCTACACCTTC
TRBJ1-5	TRBV27	NA	NA	CASSLSPRARQPQHF	TGTGCCAGCAGTTTATCCCCACGCGCGCGTCAGCCCCAGCATTTT
TRBJ1-1	TRBV5-1	NA	NA	CASSLAGGITEAFF	TGCGCCAGCAGCTTGGCGGGGGGAATAACTGAAGCTTTCTTT
TRBJ2-4	TRBV4-2	TRBD2	NA	CASSQARRVAGEKGNIQYF	TGTGCCAGCAGCCAGGCCCGCAGGGTAGCGGGAGAGAAGGGAAACATTCAGTACTTC
TRBJ2-5	TRBV5-1	TRBD2	NA	CASSLGLAGVETQYF	TGCGCCAGCAGCTTGGGACTAGCGGGAGTAGAGACCCAGTACTTC
TRBJ2-7	TRBV23-1	NA	NA	CASGARVIIYEQYF	TGCGCCAGCGGCGCAAGGGTCATCATCTACGAGCAGTACTTC
TRBJ1-2	TRBV28	NA	NA	CASSIAGTANGYTF	TGTGCCAGCAGTATTGCGGGGACGGCTAACGGCTACACCTTC
TRBJ2-2	TRBV15	NA	NA	CATSRMSAATGELFF	TGTGCCACCAGCAGAATGTCGGCAGCAACCGGGGAGCTGTTTTTT
TRBJ2-5	TRBV7-3	NA	NA	CASSPTPGVGVGQETQYF	TGTGCCAGCAGCCCAACCCCTGGGGTGGGAGTCGGCCAAGAGACCCAGTACTTC
TRBJ2-2	TRBV28	TRBD1	NA	CASRQDRVYTGELFF	TGTGCCAGCAGACAGGACAGGGTCTACACCGGGGAGCTGTTTTTT
TRBJ2-7	TRBV6-5	TRBD2	NA	CASSYSGTSGTYEQYF	TGTGCCAGCAGTTACTCCGGGACTAGCGGGACCTACGAGCAGTACTTC
TRBJ2-7	TRBV28	NA	few	CASRTSYEQYF	TGTGCCAGCAGAACCTCCTACGAGCAGTACTTC
TRBJ1-1	TRBV5-1	TRBD1	NA	CASSLAPGQGSTEAFF	TGCGCCAGCAGCTTGGCCCCGGGACAGGGAAGCACTGAAGCTTTCTTT
TRBJ1-1	TRBV20-1	NA	NA	CSASYGTEAFF	TGCAGTGCTAGTTATGGCACTGAAGCTTTCTTT
TRBJ2-1	TRBV19	TRBD2	few	CASSVVTSGKAHEQFF	TGTGCCAGTAGTGTCGTCACTAGCGGGAAAGCCCATGAGCAGTTCTTC
TRBJ2-1	TRBV5-4	TRBD1	NA	CASSTGQEAGEQFF	TGTGCCAGCAGCACGGGACAGGAGGCCGGTGAGCAGTTCTTC
TRBJ2-2	TRBV2	NA	NA	CASHSSQAGELFF	TGTGCCAGCCACTCATCGCAGGCCGGGGAGCTGTTTTTT
TRBJ1-1	TRBV2	NA	NA	CASRGQGTEAFF	TGTGCCAGTCGGGGCCAGGGCACTGAAGCTTTCTTT
TRBJ2-5	TRBV25-1	NA	few	CASSTGGRETQYF	TGTGCCAGCAGCACCGGGGGCAGGGAGACCCAGTACTTC
TRBJ2-7	TRBV18	NA	few	CASSPPVSPYEQYF	TGTGCCAGCTCACCACCAGTCAGTCCCTACGAGCAGTACTTC
TRBJ2-1	TRBV25-1	NA	NA	CASSRNLEVFF	TGTGCCAGCAGCCGGAATCTAGAAGTGTTCTTC
TRBJ1-1	TRBV30	NA	NA	CAWGMNTEAFF	TGTGCCTGGGGGATGAACACTGAAGCTTTCTTT
TRBJ2-7	TRBV15	TRBD1	NA	CATSREPGGSYEQYF	TGTGCCACCAGCAGGGAACCAGGGGGCTCCTACGAGCAGTACTTC
TRBJ1-5	TRBV15	NA	NA	CATSSGDGIGQPQHF	TGTGCCACCAGCAGCGGGGACGGCATTGGGCAGCCCCAGCATTTT
TRBJ2-3	TRBV27	TRBD1	NA	CASSLSGTGTDTQYF	TGTGCCAGCAGTTTATCGGGGACAGGGACAGATACGCAGTATTTT
TRBJ2-7	TRBV2	TRBD2	few	CASSATSGRNEQYF	TGTGCCAGCAGCGCCACTAGCGGGAGAAACGAGCAGTACTTC
TRBJ2-5	TRBV29-1	TRBD1	NA	CSAGQGPGETQYF	TGCAGCGCTGGACAGGGGCCTGGAGAGACCCAGTACTTC
TRBJ1-3	TRBV30	NA	few	CAWSLTGGSGDF	TGTGCCTGGAGCCTCACGGGGGGGAGCGGAGATTTT
TRBJ1-2	TRBV29-1	TRBD1	NA	CSVVASKGGEGYTF	TGCAGCGTTGTCGCCTCGAAAGGGGGCGAAGGCTACACCTTC
TRBJ2-7	TRBV15	NA	NA	CATSRDLRDNYEQYF	TGTGCCACCAGCAGAGATCTCCGGGACAACTACGAGCAGTACTTC
TRBJ2-7	TRBV10-3	TRBD1	NA	CAISESQPTGTGLYEQYF	TGTGCCATCAGTGAGAGCCAACCGACCGGGACAGGGTTATACGAGCAGTACTTC
TRBJ2-7	TRBV30	TRBD2	NA	CAWSRGGSPRSVGF	TGTGCCTGGAGTCGGGGGGGCAGCCCTCGTTCGGTTGGCTTC
TRBJ1-1	TRBV27	NA	many	CASSSAERNTEAFF	TGTGCCAGCAGTTCCGCCGAGAGGAACACTGAAGCTTTCTTT
TRBJ1-1	TRBV5-1	TRBD1	NA	CASSSSTGGPTEAFF	TGCGCCAGCAGCTCCTCAACAGGGGGTCCCACTGAAGCTTTCTTT
TRBJ2-5	TRBV2	TRBD2	NA	CATRRTSGSQETQYF	TGTGCCACCCGGCGGACTAGCGGGAGCCAAGAGACCCAGTACTTC